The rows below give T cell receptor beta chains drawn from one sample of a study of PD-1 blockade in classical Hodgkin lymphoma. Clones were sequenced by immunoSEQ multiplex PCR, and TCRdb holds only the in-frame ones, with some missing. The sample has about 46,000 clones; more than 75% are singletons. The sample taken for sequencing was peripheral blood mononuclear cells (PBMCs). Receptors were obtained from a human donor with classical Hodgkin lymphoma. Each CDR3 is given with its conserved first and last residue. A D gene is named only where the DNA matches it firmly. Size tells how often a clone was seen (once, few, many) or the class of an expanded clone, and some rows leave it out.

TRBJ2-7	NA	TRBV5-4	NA	CASSLGGADIYEQYF	TGTGCCAGCAGCTTGGGGGGGGCGGATATCTACGAGCAGTACTTC
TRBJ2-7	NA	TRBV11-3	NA	CASSPTPTSPPEF	TGTGCCAGCAGCCCCACCCCAACAAGTCCCCCTGAGTTC
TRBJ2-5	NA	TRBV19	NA	CASSGGETQYF	TGTGCCAGTAGTGGGGGGGAGACCCAGTACTTC
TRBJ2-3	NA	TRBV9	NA	CASSFRTEEDTQYF	TGTGCCAGCAGCTTTCGGACGGAAGAGGATACGCAGTATTTT
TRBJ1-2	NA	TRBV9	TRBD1	CASSVGGTGSVGYTF	TGTGCCAGCAGCGTAGGTGGGACAGGGTCAGTTGGCTACACCTTC
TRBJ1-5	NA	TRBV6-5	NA	CASSYSIRQPQHF	TGTGCCAGCAGTTACTCGATACGCCAGCCCCAGCATTTT
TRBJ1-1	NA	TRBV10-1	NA	CASSAAVNTEAFF	TGCGCCAGCAGTGCGGCGGTGAACACTGAAGCTTTCTTT
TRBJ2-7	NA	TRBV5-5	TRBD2	CASTPLANSYEQYF	TGTGCCAGCACCCCACTAGCGAACTCCTACGAGCAGTACTTC
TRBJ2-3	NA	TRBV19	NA	CASSTGSPDTQYF	TGTGCCAGTAGTACAGGGAGCCCAGATACGCAGTATTTT
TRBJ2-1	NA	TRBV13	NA	CASTQISSYNEQFF	TGTGCCAGCACCCAGATAAGCTCCTACAATGAGCAGTTCTTC
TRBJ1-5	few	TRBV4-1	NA	CASSQGTTSNQPQHF	TGCGCCAGCAGCCAAGGAACCACTAGCAATCAGCCCCAGCATTTT
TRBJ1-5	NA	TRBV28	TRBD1	CASSPGQGNQPQHF	TGTGCCAGCAGTCCCGGACAGGGCAATCAGCCCCAGCATTTT
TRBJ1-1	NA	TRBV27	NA	CASSLSSRTEAFF	TGTGCCAGCAGTTTATCGAGCAGGACTGAAGCTTTCTTT
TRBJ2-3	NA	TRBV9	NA	CASSVASTDTQYF	TGTGCCAGCAGCGTCGCCAGCACAGATACGCAGTATTTT
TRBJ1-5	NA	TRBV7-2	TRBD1	CASSPSTGGYQPQHF	TGTGCCAGCAGCCCCTCGACAGGGGGCTATCAGCCCCAGCATTTT
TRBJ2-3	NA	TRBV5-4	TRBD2	CASSRLAGGLEDTQYF	TGTGCCAGCAGCCGACTAGCGGGAGGGCTAGAAGATACGCAGTATTTT
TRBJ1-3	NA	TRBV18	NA	CASSPSGAGNTIYF	TGTGCCAGCTCACCATCAGGGGCTGGAAACACCATATATTTT
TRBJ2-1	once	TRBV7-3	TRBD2	CASSLAGGSNEQFF	TGTGCCAGCAGCTTAGCGGGAGGCTCCAATGAGCAGTTCTTC
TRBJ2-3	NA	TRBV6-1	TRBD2	CASSGGLAGGGDTQYF	TGTGCCAGCAGTGGGGGACTAGCGGGAGGGGGAGATACGCAGTATTTT
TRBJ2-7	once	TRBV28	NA	CASSFGSPSSYEQYF	TGTGCCAGCAGTTTTGGGTCTCCGAGCTCCTACGAGCAGTACTTC
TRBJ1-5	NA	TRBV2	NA	CASRTGLSQPQHF	TGTGCCAGCAGAACAGGGCTGAGTCAGCCCCAGCATTTT
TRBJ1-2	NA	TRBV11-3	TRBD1	CASSPREGASYGYTF	TGTGCCAGCAGCCCTCGAGAGGGGGCGTCATATGGCTACACCTTC
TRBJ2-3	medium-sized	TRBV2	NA	CASNSGVADTQYF	TGTGCCAGCAATTCCGGGGTGGCAGATACGCAGTATTTT
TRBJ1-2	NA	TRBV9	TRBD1	CASSVQGARGYTF	TGTGCCAGCAGCGTACAGGGGGCCCGAGGCTACACCTTC
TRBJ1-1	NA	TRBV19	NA	CASSMGSRVNTEAFF	TGTGCCAGTAGTATGGGATCGAGGGTGAACACTGAAGCTTTCTTT
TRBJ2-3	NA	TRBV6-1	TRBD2	CASSELAGGPDTQYF	TGTGCCAGCAGTGAATTAGCGGGAGGGCCGGATACGCAGTATTTT
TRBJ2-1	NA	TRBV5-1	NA	CASSLPPTGHLIYNEQFF	TGCGCCAGCAGCTTACCCCCCACGGGACATCTAATTTACAATGAGCAGTTCTTC
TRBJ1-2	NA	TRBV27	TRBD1	CASRQPVSGGGYTF	TGTGCCAGCAGACAACCCGTGTCAGGGGGTGGCTACACCTTC
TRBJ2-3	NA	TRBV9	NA	CASSPLAATLVDTQYF	TGTGCCAGCAGCCCTCTCGCAGCGACCCTGGTCGATACGCAGTATTTT
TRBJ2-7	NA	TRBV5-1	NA	CASSRNTENEQYF	TGCGCCAGCAGCCGCAATACCGAGAACGAGCAGTACTTC
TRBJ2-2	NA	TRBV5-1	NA	CASSLPANTGELFF	TGCGCCAGCAGCTTGCCAGCGAACACCGGGGAGCTGTTTTTT
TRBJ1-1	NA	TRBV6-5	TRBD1	CASSYGTGGITEAFF	TGTGCCAGCAGTTACGGGACAGGGGGGATTACTGAAGCTTTCTTT
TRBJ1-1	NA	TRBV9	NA	CASSVAGQKGTEAFF	TGTGCCAGCAGCGTGGCCGGACAGAAGGGCACTGAAGCTTTCTTT
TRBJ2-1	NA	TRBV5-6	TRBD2	CASSPLAGGGEQFF	TGTGCCAGCAGCCCCCTAGCGGGAGGGGGGGAGCAGTTCTTC
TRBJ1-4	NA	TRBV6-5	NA	CASSSKPLRFNEKLFF	TGTGCCAGCAGTTCCAAGCCTTTAAGATTTAATGAAAAACTGTTTTTT
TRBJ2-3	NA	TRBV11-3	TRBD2	CASSFLAGGPLGDTQYF	TGTGCCAGCAGCTTTCTAGCGGGAGGGCCACTAGGAGATACGCAGTATTTT
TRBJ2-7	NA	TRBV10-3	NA	CAISESMGGAYEQYF	TGTGCCATCAGTGAGTCGATGGGGGGCGCGTACGAGCAGTACTTC